Each of the 27 T cell receptor beta chains below was sequenced from the same sample in a study of blood T cell repertoires in COVID-19. Sequencing was performed with immunoSEQ multiplex PCR; in TCRdb, only in-frame clones are kept and a portion is missing. Altogether about 190,000 clones are present, approximately 82% being singletons, with the ten largest covering more than 9%. Sequenced material: peripheral blood. These TCRs come from a woman of 80 years or more with active or convalescent COVID-19.

The V call is TRBV28, the J call TRBJ1-5; 9 bases map to TRBD1. The CDR3 length is 16 residues. The trim removed 6 bases at V and 5 bases at J, leaving 11 bases unmatched. Germline assignment: CDR1 MDHEN and CDR2 SYDVKM. CDR3 in amino acids: CASSSPGQGLHQPQHF. The CDR3 coding sequence is TGTGCCAGCAGCTCTCCGGGACAGGGTTTGCATCAGCCCCAGCATTTT.

V gene TRBV6-5 combines with J gene TRBJ2-7; 7 bases are a match to TRBD2. Germline lookup yields CDR1 MNHEY and CDR2 SVGAGI. Unmatched junction bases numbered 11, after V lost 8 bases and J lost 7 bases. This CDR3 comprises 13 residues. The CDR3 spells CASGRTAGGEQYF. The CDR3 DNA sequence: TGTGCCAGCGGAAGGACTGCCGGGGGGGAGCAGTACTTC.

The CDR3 region has the DNA TGCAGCGTTGATTCTAGGGAGCGCGGCACAGATACGCAGTATTTT. It is translated as CSVDSRERGTDTQYF. The chain employs TRBV29-1 and TRBJ2-3; TRBD2 is a possible D gene (5 bases). The CDR3 spans 15 residues. The germline V gene encodes CDR1 SQVTM and CDR2 ANQGSEA. Deletions cut 3 bases from V and 1 base from J, with 14 bases between.

This chain joins TRBV19 and TRBJ2-3, with 10 bases aligning to TRBD1. The CDR3 contains 15 residues. V gave up 5 bases and J gave up 3 bases; unmatched junction bases: 5. The germline V gene encodes CDR1 LNHDA and CDR2 SQIVND (reference sequence). The CDR3 region has the DNA TGTGCCAGTAGTCTTCGACAGGGGGCAACAGATACGCAGTATTTT. It yields the protein CASSLRQGATDTQYF.

The rearrangement links TRBV28 to TRBJ2-6; D is possibly TRBD1 (5 bases). Germline V gives CDR1 MDHEN, CDR2 SYDVKM. CDR3 length: 17 amino acids. With 2 bases removed from V and 4 bases from J, the gap between germline ends came to 15 bases. CDR3 protein: CASSLGPGFSGANVLTF. In DNA, the CDR3 is TGTGCCAGCAGTTTAGGCCCAGGGTTCTCCGGGGCCAACGTCCTGACTTTC.

The rearrangement links TRBV29-1 to TRBJ2-5, with D unclear. Germline V CDR1 and CDR2: SQVTM, ANQGSEA. V lost 6 bases and J 4 bases, leaving 9 bases between the germline ends. The CDR3 has 11 amino acids. CDR3 in amino acids: CSVRYGETQYF. DNA of the CDR3: TGCAGCGTCAGATATGGAGAGACCCAGTACTTC.

The chain joins TRBV7-9 to TRBJ2-5; TRBD1 matches 8 bases. From germline, CDR1 is SEHNR and CDR2 FQNEAQ (reference sequence). The ends lost 7 bases at V and 5 bases at J; junction bases unmatched: 6. The CDR3 extends over 13 amino acids. The CDR3 nucleotides are TGTGCCAGCATACGAGGACAGGGCGAGACCCAGTACTTC. Protein product: CASIRGQGETQYF.

J is TRBJ2-6 and V is TRBV5-6; 9 bases match TRBD1. The V segment lost 2 bases and the J segment 2 bases; nucleotides outside the gene matches: 8. The CDR3 consists of 18 residues. The germline V gene has CDR1 SGHDT and CDR2 YYEEEE. CDR3 in DNA: TGTGCCAGCAGCTTCCTGACAGGGGGGCATGCTGGGGCCAACGTCCTGACTTTC. It yields the protein CASSFLTGGHAGANVLTF.

The chain links TRBV23-1 to TRBJ2-7; the match to TRBD2 covers 14 bases. TRBV23-1 is classed as an ORF, of uncertain function. The CDR3 covers 19 residues. V trimming: 0 bases; J trimming: 3 bases; junction bases outside the gene matches: 10. CDR3 DNA: TGCGCCAGCAGTCAATCGGGGACTAGCGGGAGTCGAGGGGTCTACGAGCAGTACTTC. Translated, it gives CASSQSGTSGSRGVYEQYF.

The CDR3 nucleotides read TGTGCCAGCAGGACCGCCCGGATAGCAAACACTGAAGCTTTCTTT. The encoded protein is CASRTARIANTEAFF. The chain is built from TRBV28 and TRBJ1-1; D uncertain. V gave up 6 bases and J gave up 2 bases, with 16 bases separating them. In germline, CDR1 is MDHEN, CDR2 SYDVKM. The CDR3 runs to 15 residues.

This clone was counted once. The chain couples TRBV20-1 to TRBJ2-4; D possibly corresponds to TRBD2 (5 bases). Germline V lookup: CDR1 DFQATT, CDR2 SNEGSKA (reference sequence). The CDR3 runs 11 residues. V shed 8 bases and J shed 12 bases, with 17 bases lying between them. In nucleotides, the CDR3 is TGCAGTACCGCTCGTAGGGAGACTCAGTACTTC. Its protein is CSTARRETQYF.

The chain has TRBV25-1 and TRBJ1-4; 9 bases align to TRBD1. The V gene's germline CDR1 is MGHDK and CDR2 SYGVNS. The J segment lost 5 bases and the V segment lost 4 bases, leaving 2 bases of the junction unmatched. The CDR3 consists of 14 residues. For the CDR3, the DNA is TGTGCCAGCAGTGTAGGACAGGGGAATGAAAAACTGTTTTTT. It specifies CASSVGQGNEKLFF.

The chain links TRBV5-1 to TRBJ1-4; the D is unclear. V dropped 2 bases and J dropped 3 bases, with 8 bases sitting between them. This CDR3 is built from 14 residues. Germline V gene data show CDR1 as SGHRS and CDR2 as YFSETQ. CDR3 residues: CASSFSVANEKLFF. The CDR3 nucleotides are TGCGCCAGCAGCTTCAGCGTAGCTAATGAAAAACTGTTTTTT.

The V and J genes are TRBV6-2 or TRBV6-3 and TRBJ2-2; 7 bases agree with TRBD2. This CDR3 region has 17 residues. The ends lost 6 bases at V and 3 bases at J; junction bases unmatched: 13. Germline V gives CDR1 MNHEY, CDR2 SVGEGT. The chain's CDR3 is CASSPPWGGKDTGELFF. CDR3 nucleotides: TGTGCCAGCAGCCCCCCCTGGGGAGGGAAGGACACCGGGGAGCTGTTTTTT.

The gene calls are TRBV3-1 (or the pseudogene TRBV3-2) and TRBJ1-2; no definite D call. The CDR3 covers 15 residues. CDR1 and CDR2 from the germline V gene are LGHDT and YNNKEL (reference sequence). V was clipped by 1 base and J by 0 bases, with 9 bases between them. The CDR3 DNA is TGTGCCAGCAGCCAAGGTCAGGCTACTAACTATGGCTACACCTTC. This encodes CASSQGQATNYGYTF.

The chain uses TRBV10-2 and TRBJ1-1; D is ambiguous. Trimming shortened V by 4 bases and J by 1 base, and 10 bases separated the two germline ends. This CDR3 has 14 residues. Germline V lookup: CDR1 WSHSY, CDR2 SAAADI. CDR3 DNA: TGCGCCAGCAGTGTTGGAGGGAGGAACACTGAAGCTTTCTTT. It encodes CASSVGGRNTEAFF.

Here the CDR3 DNA reads TGCGCCAGCAGCTACGCGACTAGCGGGAGGGGAGAGCAGTTCTTC. The encoded protein is CASSYATSGRGEQFF. The chain recombines TRBV5-1 with TRBJ2-1, with TRBD2 matching over 14 bases. Germline-derived CDR1 and CDR2 are SGHRS and YFSETQ. This CDR3 comprises 15 residues. J lost 10 bases, V lost 3 bases, and 6 bases had no gene match.

This chain connects TRBV28 to TRBJ1-2; D remains ambiguous. Trimming took off 2 bases at V and 4 bases at J, with 14 bases between the two ends. CDR3 size: 15 residues. Germline lookup yields CDR1 MDHEN and CDR2 SYDVKM. The CDR3 protein is CASSLTPYSGYGYTF. In nucleotides, the CDR3 is TGTGCCAGCAGTTTAACCCCGTACTCGGGCTATGGCTACACCTTC.

The chain recombines TRBV5-4 with TRBJ1-1, with a weak D call TRBD1 (6 bases). The CDR3 covers 14 residues. V lost 5 bases and J lost 1, with 12 bases in between. CDR1 SGHNT and CDR2 YYREEE come from the germline V gene (reference sequence). CDR3 region: CASREGGGNTEAFF. The DNA for the CDR3 is TGTGCCAGCAGGGAGGGAGGGGGGAACACTGAAGCTTTCTTT.

This clone showed up just once. The J gene is TRBJ2-1, the V gene TRBV30, with 7 bases that match TRBD2. This CDR3 has 14 residues. The germline CDR1 and CDR2 sequences are GTSNPN and SVGIG (reference sequence). V lost 2 bases and J lost 3; bases outside the gene matches: 4. CDR3 region: CAWSLASGYNEQFF. The CDR3 nucleotides are TGTGCCTGGAGTTTGGCTAGCGGCTACAATGAGCAGTTCTTC.

This chain uses TRBV5-6 with TRBJ2-7; D might be TRBD1 (5 bases). The CDR3 spans 12 residues. Trimming stripped 4 bases from V and 7 bases from J, with 12 bases between. CDR1 SGHDT and CDR2 YYEEEE come from the germline V gene. The CDR3 protein is CASSTDPGEQYF. The CDR3 DNA reads TGTGCCAGCAGCACCGACCCAGGGGAGCAGTACTTC.

The V call is TRBV19, the J call TRBJ1-2; D is possibly TRBD1 (6 bases). Germline V gene data show CDR1 as LNHDA and CDR2 as SQIVND (reference sequence). V dropped 4 bases and J dropped 5 bases, with 11 bases sitting between them. The CDR3 covers 13 residues. The CDR3 sequence is CASSTGVEYGYTF. The DNA of the CDR3 is TGTGCCAGTAGTACAGGGGTAGAATATGGCTACACCTTC.

The table lists this clone with a count of one. The rearrangement links TRBV3-1 (or the pseudogene TRBV3-2) to TRBJ2-1; D possibly corresponds to TRBD2 (6 bases). V was clipped by 6 bases and J by 4 bases, with 16 bases between them. CDR3 length: 15 amino acids. Germline lookup yields CDR1 LGHDT and CDR2 YNNKEL (reference sequence). CDR3 nucleotide sequence: TGTGCCAGCAGTACCTTAGCGGACTTATACAATGAGCAGTTCTTC. This translates into CASSTLADLYNEQFF.

This rearrangement joins TRBV27 to TRBJ1-1; possible D gene TRBD1, 6 bases. Between the trimmed V and J ends, which lost 8 bases and 5 bases, there was a span of 21 bases. The CDR3 has 15 amino acids. Germline V CDR1 and CDR2: MNHEY, SMNVEV (reference sequence). The CDR3 bases are TGTGCCAGCCGGTTCACGTTGGGGGCCCGGACTGAAGCTTTCTTT. As protein: CASRFTLGARTEAFF.

The chain has TRBV7-8 and TRBJ1-1; D is perhaps TRBD1 (6 bases). The V gene lost 6 bases and the J gene lost 2 bases, with 16 bases spanning the gap. Germline loops: CDR1 SGHVS, CDR2 FQNEAQ. This CDR3 has 15 residues. The CDR3 loop is CASRPPTGVNTEAFF. The CDR3 DNA reads TGTGCCAGCAGACCCCCGACAGGAGTCAACACTGAAGCTTTCTTT.

The chain carries TRBV11-2 and TRBJ2-7, with 10 bases aligning to TRBD2. Germline CDR1 SGHAT, CDR2 FQNNGV. This CDR3 is 15 amino acids long. The J segment lost 7 bases and the V segment lost 4 bases, leaving 10 bases of the junction unmatched. CDR3 protein: CASSSNRAGGSEQYF. The CDR3 DNA follows: TGTGCCAGCAGCTCAAACAGAGCGGGAGGGAGTGAGCAGTACTTC. The whole variable domain, remainder taken from reference TRBV11-2 and TRBJ2-7, is EAGVAQSPRYKIIEKRQSVAFWCNPISGHATLYWYQQILGQGPKLLIQFQNNGVVDDSQLPKDRFSAERLKGVDSTLKIQPAKLEDSAVYLCASSSNRAGGSEQYFGPGTRLTVT.

V usage is TRBV20-1 and J usage is TRBJ1-4; D is possibly TRBD1 (5 bases). The V end lost 3 bases, the J end lost 10 bases, and 15 bases lay between the germline ends. Germline V CDR1 and CDR2: DFQATT, SNEGSKA (reference sequence). The CDR3 has 13 residues. The CDR3 coding sequence is TGCAGTGCTAGTTCTCAGGGATCGGGAAAACTGTTTTTT. The encoded protein is CSASSQGSGKLFF.